This TCR beta chain was recorded in a study of blood T cell repertoires in COVID-19. Looking at the study overall: Sample material is recorded as cDNA or gDNA derived from T cells, B-cell-depleted T cells, or PBMCs.

Germline loops: CDR1 MDHEN, CDR2 SYDVKM. Germline trimming cut 3 bases from V and 8 bases from J; bases unmatched to any gene: 5. This CDR3 is 15 amino acids long. Method: immunoSEQ multiplex PCR; TCRdb's copy keeps in-frame clones and lacks some. In the table there are 150,000 to 200,000 clones, 70% to 90% of which are singletons. This receptor was taken from a man aged 40-50 years with active or convalescent COVID-19. Specimen: peripheral blood. This chain connects TRBV28 to TRBJ1-4; 11 nucleotides agree with TRBD1. As DNA, the CDR3 is TGTGCCAGCAGTTTTCGGACAGGGGGCAGGGAAAAACTGTTTTTT. Translating it yields CASSFRTGGREKLFF. Supplemented by reference TRBV28 and TRBJ1-4, the full variable domain reads DVKVTQSSRYLVKRTGEKVFLECVQDMDHENMFWYRQDPGLGLRLIYFSYDVKMKEKGDIPEGYSVSREKKERFSLILESASTNQTSMYLCASSFRTGGREKLFFGSGTQLSVL.